The 25 T cell receptor beta chains listed next were all sequenced from one sample in a study of blood T cell repertoires in COVID-19. The method was immunoSEQ multiplex PCR; TCRdb's version includes in-frame clones alone and lacks a portion of them. This sample carries some 700,000 clones, 85% to 90% of them seen once, and the ten largest clones take approximately 0.3%. Input material: peripheral blood. These receptors all stem from a woman under 30 with acute or convalescent COVID-19.

With regard to this clone: The same CDR3 is also encoded by other DNA sequences in this sample. The chain recombines TRBV9 with TRBJ1-2, with 8 nucleotides matching TRBD1. Germline trimming cut 5 bases from V and 1 base from J; bases unmatched to any gene: 1. CDR1 is SGDLS, CDR2 YYNGEE, per germline. The CDR3 loop spans 13 amino acids. The CDR3 loop reads CASRGTGNYGYTF. The CDR3 coding sequence is TGTGCCAGCAGGGGGACAGGTAACTATGGCTACACCTTC.

This clone was observed a handful of times. This chain joins TRBV6-5 and TRBJ1-2; tentatively, D is TRBD1 (5 bases). Germline V lookup: CDR1 MNHEY, CDR2 SVGAGI. Trimming removed 7 bases from V and 4 bases from J, with 10 bases in between. This CDR3 contains 12 residues. The CDR3 loop is CASTGYSYGYTF. The CDR3 bases are TGTGCCAGCACAGGGTATTCCTATGGCTACACCTTC.

The chain combines TRBV12-3 or TRBV12-4 with TRBJ2-1; D is perhaps TRBD1 (5 bases). CDR3 length: 13 residues. V was clipped by 7 bases and J by 7 bases, with 14 bases between them. In nucleotides, the CDR3 is TGTGCCAGCAAGGATCCCAGGGCGAATGAGCAGTTCTTC. It translates to CASKDPRANEQFF.

The chain is built from TRBV10-3 and TRBJ1-1; D gene ambiguous. This CDR3 has 14 residues. The germline V gene has CDR1 ENHRY and CDR2 SYGVKD. Trimming shortened V by 3 bases and J by 0 bases, and 8 bases separated the two germline ends. CDR3 DNA: TGTGCCATCAGTGATCCGGGGATGAACACTGAAGCTTTCTTT. It yields the protein CAISDPGMNTEAFF.

The rearrangement uses TRBV4-1 and TRBJ2-3; 8 nucleotides align to TRBD2. V dropped 0 bases and J dropped 6; count of bases not matched to a gene: 11. The CDR3 sequence is 17 residues long. Germline V gives CDR1 MGHRA, CDR2 YSYEKL. The CDR3 spells CASSQDQTSAVSDTQYF. The CDR3, as DNA: TGCGCCAGCAGCCAAGATCAGACTAGCGCGGTTAGTGATACGCAGTATTTT.

The chain employs TRBV21-1 and TRBJ2-2; TRBD1, as called in the table, went unchecked against the DNA. TRBV21-1 is classified as a pseudogene. This CDR3 region has 20 residues. CDR3 sequence: CASKGENGPTGGLLTGELFF. The CDR3 DNA is TGTGCCAGCAAGGGAGAGAACGGGCCGACAGGGGGGTTACTAACCGGGGAGCTGTTTTTT.

The sample holds one count of this clone. Different DNA sequences within this sample yield the same CDR3. The chain joins TRBV29-1 to TRBJ1-1; 8 nucleotides line up with TRBD1. The trim removed 4 bases at V and 3 bases at J, leaving 1 base unmatched. The CDR3 has 12 residues. CDR1 is SQVTM, CDR2 ANQGSEA, per germline. CDR3 sequence (DNA): TGCAGCGTTGGACAGGGGCACACTGAAGCTTTCTTT. It codes for CSVGQGHTEAFF.

This chain connects TRBV28 to TRBJ2-1; the D is unclear. Trimming took off 3 bases at V and 16 bases at J, with 16 bases between the two ends. There are 12 residues in the CDR3. Germline CDR1 MDHEN, CDR2 SYDVKM. CDR3: CASSFNRLSAFF. CDR3 nucleotide sequence: TGTGCCAGCAGTTTCAATCGACTCTCGGCCTTCTTC.

This chain joins TRBV11-2 and TRBJ2-3; 7 nucleotides align to TRBD2. V lost 1 base and J lost 0; bases outside the gene matches: 7. The CDR3 sequence is 17 residues long. CDR1 SGHAT and CDR2 FQNNGV come from the germline V gene. This CDR3 is CASSLVWSGVSTDTQYF. CDR3 DNA sequence: TGTGCCAGCAGCTTAGTGTGGAGCGGGGTGAGCACAGATACGCAGTATTTT.

The gene calls are TRBV5-1 and TRBJ1-2, with 8 bases identical to TRBD1. Unmatched junction bases numbered 6, after V lost 1 base and J lost 4 bases. From germline, CDR1 is SGHRS and CDR2 YFSETQ. The CDR3 is made up of 15 amino acids. Written as DNA, the CDR3 is TGCGCCAGCAGCTTGTTTCCGACAGGGGTCTATGGCTACACCTTC. This codes for CASSLFPTGVYGYTF.

This clone was observed a few times. The chain combines TRBV6-4 with TRBJ2-1, with a possible D match to TRBD2 (6 bases). V lost 5 bases and J lost 6, with 14 bases in between. The germline V gene has CDR1 MRHNA and CDR2 SNTAGT. The CDR3 consists of 14 residues. The CDR3 sequence is CASSRALEGNEQFF. Here the CDR3 DNA reads TGTGCCAGCAGTAGGGCCCTGGAGGGCAATGAGCAGTTCTTC.

Concerning this clone itself: Different DNA sequences within this sample yield the same CDR3. CDR3 sequence reads: CASSLGRGPYEQYF. CDR3 coding DNA: TGTGCCAGCAGCTTAGGACGCGGTCCCTACGAGCAGTACTTC. The chain uses TRBV7-2 and TRBJ2-7; no firm D call. This CDR3 is built from 14 residues. Trimming took off 1 base at V and 2 bases at J, with 9 bases between the two ends. The germline V gene encodes CDR1 SGHTA and CDR2 FQGNSA.

V gene TRBV4-2 combines with J gene TRBJ2-7; 11 bases line up with TRBD2. The germline gives CDR1 LGHNA, CDR2 YNFKEQ. V gave up 1 base and J gave up 4 bases; unmatched junction bases: 9. CDR3 size: 17 residues. CDR3 sequence (DNA): TGTGCCAGCAGCCAAGTAACCCTAGCGGGGGGTCTTTACGAGCAGTACTTC. Amino acids: CASSQVTLAGGLYEQYF.

This clone turned up a few times. V gene TRBV4-3 combines with J gene TRBJ2-3; 12 nucleotides agree with TRBD2. CDR1 and CDR2 from the germline V gene are LGHNA and YSLEER. CDR3 size: 17 residues. V was clipped by 4 bases and J by 3 bases; unmatched bases: 8. The CDR3 DNA follows: TGCGCCAGCAGCCCTAGTCTAGCGGGGGGGTTTACAGATACGCAGTATTTT. The encoded protein is CASSPSLAGGFTDTQYF.

The V call is TRBV19, the J call TRBJ2-2, with a tentative D call TRBD1 (5 bases). The germline V gene encodes CDR1 LNHDA and CDR2 SQIVND (reference sequence). V was shortened by 9 bases and J by 0 bases, with 23 bases between the two germline ends. CDR3 size: 18 residues. The DNA of the CDR3 is TGTGCCAGCCATATTGGGGCCTCCGCGCCACCGAACACCGGGGAGCTGTTTTTT. Residues: CASHIGASAPPNTGELFF.

The chain is built from TRBV4-1 and TRBJ1-3; the D gene is possibly TRBD1 (5 bases). The V gene lost 4 bases and the J gene lost 10 bases, with 11 bases spanning the gap. The germline gives CDR1 MGHRA, CDR2 YSYEKL. CDR3 size: 12 residues. The CDR3 DNA sequence: TGCGCCAGCAGCCTTGTGGAGGGGACCATATATTTT. Translating it yields CASSLVEGTIYF.

In this sample, this clone turned up a few times. The V gene is TRBV6-4, the J gene TRBJ1-2; TRBD1 aligns across 10 bases. CDR1 and CDR2 (germline): MRHNA, SNTAGT. V shed 2 bases and J 6 bases; nucleotides not matched to a gene: 6. The CDR3 contains 15 residues. The CDR3 spells CASSDNPGTGDGYTF. The DNA of the CDR3 is TGTGCCAGCAGTGACAATCCCGGGACAGGGGATGGCTACACCTTC.

V is TRBV3-1 (or the pseudogene TRBV3-2) and J is TRBJ2-1, with 10 nucleotides matching TRBD1. Germline CDR1 and CDR2: LGHDT and YNNKEL (reference sequence). V shed 0 bases and J 8 bases; nucleotides not matched to a gene: 7. This CDR3 has 16 residues. CDR3 coding DNA: TGTGCCAGCAGCCAAGATAGGGGACAGGGGAGAGATGAGCAGTTCTTC. Translation: CASSQDRGQGRDEQFF.

The CDR3 DNA reads as TGTGCCACCAGTGATTGGGACAGAAGGGATGAGCAGTTCTTC. It is translated as CATSDWDRRDEQFF. The chain is built from TRBV24-1 and TRBJ2-1; the match to TRBD1 covers 7 bases. Germline CDR1 reads KGHDR; CDR2 reads SFDVKD. The V and J ends lost 2 bases and 8 bases, in that order; junction bases with no gene match: 5. The CDR3 length is 14 residues.

The V call is TRBV6-1, the J call TRBJ2-2; the D gene is possibly TRBD1 (6 bases). Germline CDR1 is MNHNS and CDR2 is SASEGT. This CDR3 is 16 amino acids long. Trimming pared 2 bases from V and 6 bases from J, leaving 16 bases between. The CDR3 is CASSEFQGLISGELFF. CDR3 coding DNA: TGTGCCAGCAGTGAATTTCAGGGGTTGATATCCGGGGAGCTGTTTTTT.

The V call is TRBV5-6, the J call TRBJ1-2, with 8 bases identical to TRBD1. CDR3 length equals 19 residues. Trimming took 0 bases from V and 1 from J; bases not matched to a gene: 14. The germline V gene encodes CDR1 SGHDT and CDR2 YYEEEE. The DNA of the CDR3 is TGTGCCAGCAGCTTGGAAATCAGGGGGCGAAAGGCGTTTAACTATGGCTACACCTTC. Translating it yields CASSLEIRGRKAFNYGYTF.

V usage is TRBV29-1 and J usage is TRBJ1-2; 7 positions agree with TRBD1. V lost 7 bases and J lost 7; bases outside the gene matches: 9. Germline CDR1 reads SQVTM; CDR2 reads ANQGSEA. The CDR3 spans 12 residues. The CDR3 loop reads CSATGASFGYTF. The CDR3 coding sequence is TGCAGCGCAACAGGGGCCTCATTTGGCTACACCTTC.

This chain connects TRBV5-1 to TRBJ1-4; 7 nucleotides align to TRBD1. Germline V gene data show CDR1 as SGHRS and CDR2 as YFSETQ. The CDR3 length is 14 residues. With V trimmed by 0 bases and J by 8 bases, 4 bases remained unmatched. The CDR3 loop is CASSLDRGSEKLFF. CDR3 DNA: TGCGCCAGCAGCTTGGACAGGGGTTCAGAAAAACTGTTTTTT.

This clone was seen only once. The genes are TRBV21-1 and TRBJ1-1; the D call of TRBD1 is as the table states it, not checked on the DNA. TRBV21-1 represents a pseudogene. This CDR3 contains 17 residues. DNA for the CDR3: TGTGCCAGCAGCAAAGAGGGGCCGACGAAAATGAACACTGAAGCTTTCTTT. Translation: CASSKEGPTKMNTEAFF.

The chain employs TRBV10-2 and TRBJ2-4; maybe TRBD2 (6 bases). Germline V lookup: CDR1 WSHSY, CDR2 SAAADI. V was trimmed by 0 bases and J by 10 bases, leaving 13 bases between them. The CDR3 is 14 residues long. CDR3 in DNA: TGCGCCAGCAGTGAGTCGTTGGTCGCGGGGATTCAGTACTTC. Translation: CASSESLVAGIQYF.